This paragraph reports one T cell receptor (beta chain). Its antigen is not identified. A multiplex PCR was run with 60 Vbeta primers and 13 Jbeta primers. Produced via immunoSEQ multiplex PCR; TCRdb's table is partial and in-frame only. The top ten hold about 3.1% of the sample, which has about 130,000 clones, roughly 70% seen once. The length of the CDR3 is 14 residues. Unmatched junction bases numbered 6, after V lost 4 bases and J lost 5 bases. Germline V gene sequence: CDR1 SGHVS, CDR2 FQNEAQ. These data come from a study of cytomegalovirus exposure and HLA in healthy donors. Points from the study as a whole: Among TCR beta chains, those listed as cytomegalovirus-associated numbered roughly 150.

Sample: PBMCs. The clonotype comes from a man in his forties in good health and CMV-seronegative. The V and J genes are TRBV7-8 and TRBJ1-2; 8 nucleotides align to TRBD1. CDR3 region: CASSSPGQEYGYTF. The CDR3 bases are TGTGCCAGCAGCTCACCGGGACAGGAGTATGGCTACACCTTC.